This T cell receptor beta chain stems from a study of T-cell memory formation after mild COVID-19. Overall study results and limits: Some SARS-CoV-2-responding clones were already detected in memory before infection.

This clonotype appeared once. No antigen is known for it. 5'RACE, which relied on constant-segment primers, yielded TCR alpha and TCR beta cDNA libraries carrying sample barcodes and UMIs. TCRdb analysed the 5' RACE reads with MiXCR anew, one entry per CDR3 protein. The table lists around 250,000 distinct CDR3 sequences, around 16% of them singletons. Trimming stripped 6 bases from V and 10 bases from J, with 21 bases between. Germline V gives CDR1 MNHEY, CDR2 SMNVEV (reference sequence). CDR3 length: 14 amino acids. V gene TRBV27 combines with J gene TRBJ1-1; tentatively, D is TRBD1 (5 bases). Material: PBMCs or a T cell subset sorted from them (not recorded which). The TCR was taken from a man between 18 and 29 years old who had mild COVID-19 (a few samples of this study predate the infection). Cell type and time point are not known. The CDR3 is CASRPGTAYLRAFF. The CDR3 DNA is TGTGCCAGCAGGCCCGGGACGGCGTATTTAAGAGCTTTCTTT.